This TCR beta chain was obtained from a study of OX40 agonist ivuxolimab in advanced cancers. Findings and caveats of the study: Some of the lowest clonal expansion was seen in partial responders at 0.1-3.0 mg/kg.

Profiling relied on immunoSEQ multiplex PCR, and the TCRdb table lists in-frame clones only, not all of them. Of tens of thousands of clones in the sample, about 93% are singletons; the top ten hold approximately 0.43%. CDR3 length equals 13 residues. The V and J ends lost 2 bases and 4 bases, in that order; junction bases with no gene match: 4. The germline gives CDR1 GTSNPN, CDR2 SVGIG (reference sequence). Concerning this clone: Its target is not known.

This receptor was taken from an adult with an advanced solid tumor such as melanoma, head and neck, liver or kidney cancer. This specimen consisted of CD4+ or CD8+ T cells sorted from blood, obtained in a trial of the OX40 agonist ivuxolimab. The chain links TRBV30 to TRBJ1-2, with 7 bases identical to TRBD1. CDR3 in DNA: TGTGCCTGGAGTATAGGGGGCCCCTATGGCTACACCTTC. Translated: CAWSIGGPYGYTF. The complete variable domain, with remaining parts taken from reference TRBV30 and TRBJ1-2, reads SQTIHQWPATLVQPVGSPLSLECTVEGTSNPNLYWYRQAAGRGLQLLFYSVGIGQISSEVPQNLSASRPQDRQFILSSKKLLLSDSGFYLCAWSIGGPYGYTFGSGTRLTVV.